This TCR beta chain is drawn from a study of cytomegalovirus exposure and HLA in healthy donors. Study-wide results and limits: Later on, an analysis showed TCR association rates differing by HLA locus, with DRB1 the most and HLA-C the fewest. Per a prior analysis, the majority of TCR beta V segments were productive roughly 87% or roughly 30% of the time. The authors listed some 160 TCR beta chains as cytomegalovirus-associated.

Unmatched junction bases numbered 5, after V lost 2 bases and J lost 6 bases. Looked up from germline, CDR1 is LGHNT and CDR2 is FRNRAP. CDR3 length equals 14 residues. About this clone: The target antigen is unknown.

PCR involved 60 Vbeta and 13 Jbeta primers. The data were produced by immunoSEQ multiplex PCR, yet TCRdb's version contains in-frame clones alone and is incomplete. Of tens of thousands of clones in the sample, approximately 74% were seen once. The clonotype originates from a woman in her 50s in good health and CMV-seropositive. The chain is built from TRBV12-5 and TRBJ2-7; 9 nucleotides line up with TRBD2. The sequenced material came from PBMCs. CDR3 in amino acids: CASGLRREGGEQYF. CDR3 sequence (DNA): TGTGCTAGTGGTTTGCGGCGGGAGGGGGGCGAGCAGTACTTC.